This section outlines one T cell receptor beta chain sequence together with its context. The antigen is undetermined. TCRdb reprocessed the 5' RACE reads via MiXCR and lists one record per CDR3 protein. Among 350,000 to 550,000 distinct CDR3 sequences listed, 25% to 30% were seen once. The data are from a study of CD8 T cells in ankylosing spondylitis. Study-wide results and limits: Among TCR beta sequences, a motif of 7 to 9 highly homologous variants appeared characteristic of ankylosing spondylitis blood.

The germline V gene encodes CDR1 GTSNPN and CDR2 SVGIG (reference sequence). This CDR3 spans 15 amino acids. Trimming took 3 bases from V and 4 from J; bases not matched to a gene: 9. The sequencing input was blood, either unsorted or a sorted T cell fraction (not recorded which). The rearrangement uses TRBV30 and TRBJ2-5, with 9 bases lining up with TRBD1. This receptor was taken from a male donor with ankylosing spondylitis. CDR3 sequence reads: CAWSKGQGFGETQYF. CDR3 coding DNA: TGTGCCTGGAGCAAGGGACAGGGCTTCGGAGAGACCCAGTACTTC. Full variable domain (rest looked up from reference TRBV30 and TRBJ2-5): SQTIHQWPATLVQPVGSPLSLECTVEGTSNPNLYWYRQAAGRGLQLLFYSVGIGQISSEVPQNLSASRPQDRQFILSSKKLLLSDSGFYLCAWSKGQGFGETQYFGPGTRLLVL.